This T cell receptor (beta chain) was sequenced for a study of Ad26.COV2.S vaccination and SARS-CoV-2 variants. Study as a whole: Dosing was one shot or two shots 56 days apart. Overall study results and limits: There was reportedly substantial breadth in spike-specific CD8+ and CD4+ T cell responses after vaccination. Placebo recipients had lower spike-specific TCR breadth than vaccine recipients.

Produced via immunoSEQ multiplex PCR; TCRdb's table is partial and in-frame only. The sample carries about 320,000 clones, approximately 87% recorded once. The treatment is: around 19 received Ad26.COV2.S at low or high dose, single or two shots; roughly five received placebo; per-sample allocation not given. Samples analyzed were those drawn on day 63 after the first vaccine or placebo injection. The sample came from a Boston adult aged 18-55 years. On this clone itself: The antigen is unknown.

Germline V CDR1 and CDR2: LNHDA, SQIVND (reference sequence). V was clipped by 10 bases and J by 0 bases, with 9 bases between them. The length of the CDR3 is 12 residues. This sequence was found in a person between 18 and 59 years old who received the Ad26.COV2.S COVID-19 vaccine or a placebo. This sample comprised peripheral blood, obtained in a trial of Ad26.COV2.S vaccine versus placebo. This rearrangement joins TRBV19 to TRBJ1-2; no clear D. The CDR3 reads CATQRANYGYTF. For the CDR3, the DNA is TGTGCCACCCAACGAGCTAACTATGGCTACACCTTC.